The 13 T cell receptor beta chains in this list originate from one sample, sequenced in a study of CD4+ T cells in melanoma. Sequencing was performed with immunoSEQ multiplex PCR; in TCRdb, only in-frame clones are kept and a portion is missing. The table shows some 120,000 clones, with approximately 92% occurring only once. What was sequenced was peripheral blood. Source of these receptors: a human donor with melanoma.

In this sample, this clone turned up a few times. This CDR3 reads CASSQTESYEQYF. The CDR3 nucleotides are TGCGCCAGCAGCCAGACAGAGTCCTACGAGCAGTACTTC. The genes are TRBV5-1 and TRBJ2-7; D perhaps matches TRBD1 (5 bases). V lost 4 bases and J lost 1, with 9 bases in between. CDR1 and CDR2 (germline): SGHRS, YFSETQ. The CDR3 contains 13 residues.

This chain's CDR3 is CASSLGWPASGEKLFF. The CDR3 DNA is TGCGCCAGCAGCCTCGGGTGGCCAGCGTCGGGCGAAAAACTGTTTTTT. The rearrangement joins TRBV4-1 to TRBJ1-4, with D hard to call. The CDR3 runs to 16 residues. Germline lookup yields CDR1 MGHRA and CDR2 YSYEKL. V gave up 4 bases and J gave up 8 bases, with 20 bases separating them.

The chain uses TRBV9 and TRBJ2-2; D remains ambiguous. Germline V gene lookup returns CDR1 SGDLS and CDR2 YYNGEE. Trimming shortened V by 0 bases and J by 5 bases, and 5 bases separated the two germline ends. The CDR3 length is 13 residues. CDR3 amino acids: CASSVGQTGELFF. In nucleotides, the CDR3 is TGTGCCAGCAGCGTAGGTCAGACCGGGGAGCTGTTTTTT.

This chain joins TRBV28 and TRBJ1-2; 7 bases are shared with TRBD1. Losses at the gene ends were 4 bases for V and 6 bases for J; bases not matched to a gene: 8. The CDR3 totals 14 residues. Germline V CDR1 and CDR2: MDHEN, SYDVKM. For the CDR3, the DNA is TGTGCCAGCAGTTCGGTACAGGGGCGGGATGGCTACACCTTC. Translating it yields CASSSVQGRDGYTF.

This sequence joins TRBV5-1 and TRBJ1-1, with TRBD1 matching over 10 bases. The J segment lost 4 bases and the V segment lost 2 bases, leaving 8 bases of the junction unmatched. The CDR3 is made up of 16 amino acids. Germline CDR1 is SGHRS and CDR2 is YFSETQ. CDR3: CASSFRQGARATEAFF. CDR3 coding DNA: TGCGCCAGCAGCTTCCGACAGGGGGCCCGGGCCACTGAAGCTTTCTTT.

V is TRBV2 and J is TRBJ2-2; 8 nucleotides match TRBD2. This CDR3 contains 15 residues. Looked up from germline, CDR1 is SNHLY and CDR2 is FYNNEI. V lost 5 bases and J lost 6; bases outside the gene matches: 8. The CDR3 loop is CASSFSGGLSGELFF. The CDR3 DNA reads as TGTGCCAGCAGTTTTTCGGGGGGGCTCTCCGGGGAGCTGTTTTTT.

The chain recombines TRBV28 with TRBJ2-5, with 7 bases matching TRBD1. This CDR3 region has 16 residues. From germline, CDR1 is MDHEN and CDR2 SYDVKM. Trimming took 4 bases from V and 0 from J; bases not matched to a gene: 8. CDR3 DNA: TGTGCCAGCAGTTCAGGGGACAGCGGCTACCAAGAGACCCAGTACTTC. Protein sequence: CASSSGDSGYQETQYF.

V gene TRBV15 combines with J gene TRBJ2-7, with 7 bases aligning to TRBD2. The V segment lost 1 base and the J segment 4 bases; nucleotides outside the gene matches: 10. Looked up from germline, CDR1 is LNHNV and CDR2 is YYDKDF (reference sequence). CDR3 length: 16 residues. DNA for the CDR3: TGTGCCACCAGCAGAGGCGAGGCGGGAGATGTATACGAGCAGTACTTC. It encodes CATSRGEAGDVYEQYF. Full variable domain (missing parts from reference TRBV15 and TRBJ2-7): DAMVIQNPRYQVTQFGKPVTLSCSQTLNHNVMYWYQQKSSQAPKLLFHYYDKDFNNEADTPDNFQSRRPNTSFCFLDIRSPGLGDTAMYLCATSRGEAGDVYEQYFGPGTRLTVT.

The chain has TRBV14 and TRBJ2-2; 7 bases map to TRBD1. The germline V gene has CDR1 SGHDN and CDR2 FVKESK. The CDR3 contains 16 residues. V was pared by 6 bases and J by 4 bases, with 11 bases of the junction left unmatched. The chain's CDR3 is CASSLEQQGFTGELFF. The DNA of the CDR3 is TGTGCCAGCAGTCTCGAACAACAGGGGTTCACCGGGGAGCTGTTTTTT.

CDR3 loop: CSVEVRDTQYF. As DNA, the CDR3 is TGCAGCGTTGAAGTTAGGGATACGCAGTATTTT. V is TRBV29-1 and J is TRBJ2-3; D call uncertain. V was cut by 1 base and J by 6 bases, with 5 bases left in between. This CDR3 has 11 residues. Germline CDR1 SQVTM, CDR2 ANQGSEA.

The rearrangement links TRBV7-2 to TRBJ2-5; D might be TRBD2 (7 bases). This CDR3 spans 12 amino acids. From germline, CDR1 is SGHTA and CDR2 FQGNSA. V was clipped by 5 bases and J by 7 bases, with 11 bases between them. CDR3 coding DNA: TGTGCCAGCAGCCCAGGGGAGGGGACCCAGTACTTC. It is translated as CASSPGEGTQYF.

The chain combines TRBV25-1 with TRBJ1-3; weak D call: TRBD1 (5 bases). The V end lost 9 bases, the J end lost 5 bases, and 14 bases lay between the germline ends. The CDR3 loop spans 13 amino acids. The germline V gene has CDR1 MGHDK and CDR2 SYGVNS. The CDR3 DNA is TGTGCCAGTGGCCGGGACGGCAGAAACACCATATATTTT. Encoded protein: CASGRDGRNTIYF. Looking up the rest from reference TRBV25-1 and TRBJ1-3 gives the full variable domain: EADIYQTPRYLVIGTGKKITLECSQTMGHDKMYWYQQDPGMELHLIHYSYGVNSTEKGDLSSESTVSRIRTEHFPLTLESARPSHTSQYLCASGRDGRNTIYFGEGSWLTVV.

This clone was seen just once. The rearrangement uses TRBV15 and TRBJ1-5, with D unclear. V lost 5 bases to trimming and J lost 9 bases, with 11 bases between them. Germline V CDR1 and CDR2: LNHNV, YYDKDF (reference sequence). The CDR3 runs 12 residues. The CDR3: CATSAPPGPQHF. For the CDR3, the DNA is TGTGCCACCAGCGCACCGCCTGGGCCCCAGCATTTT.